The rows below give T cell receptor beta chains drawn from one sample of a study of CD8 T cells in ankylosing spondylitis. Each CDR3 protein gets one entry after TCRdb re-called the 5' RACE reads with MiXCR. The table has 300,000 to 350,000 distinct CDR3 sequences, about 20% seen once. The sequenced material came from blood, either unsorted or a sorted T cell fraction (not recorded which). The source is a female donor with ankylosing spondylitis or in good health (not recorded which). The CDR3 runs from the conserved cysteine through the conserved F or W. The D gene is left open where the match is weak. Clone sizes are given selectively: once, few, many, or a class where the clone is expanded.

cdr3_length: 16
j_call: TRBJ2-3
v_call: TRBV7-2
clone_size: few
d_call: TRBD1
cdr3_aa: CASSRQGTGGIDTQYF
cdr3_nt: TGTGCCAGCAGCCGCCAAGGGACAGGGGGCATAGATACGCAGTATTTT

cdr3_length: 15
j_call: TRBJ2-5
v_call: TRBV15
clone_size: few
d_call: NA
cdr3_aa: CATSRDGQPQETQYF
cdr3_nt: TGTGCCACCAGCAGAGACGGACAGCCCCAAGAGACCCAGTACTTC

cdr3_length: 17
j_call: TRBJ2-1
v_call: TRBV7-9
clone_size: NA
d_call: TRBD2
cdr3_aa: CASSLQLAGWSYNEQFF
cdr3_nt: TGTGCCAGCAGCCTTCAACTAGCGGGATGGTCCTACAATGAGCAGTTCTTC

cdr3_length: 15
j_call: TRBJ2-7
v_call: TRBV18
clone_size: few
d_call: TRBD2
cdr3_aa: CASSQGTSGRNEQYF
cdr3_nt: TGTGCCAGCTCGCAGGGCACTAGCGGGAGAAACGAGCAGTACTTC

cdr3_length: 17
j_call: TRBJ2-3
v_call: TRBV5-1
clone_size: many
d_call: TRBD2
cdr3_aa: CASSSRILAGGTDTQYF
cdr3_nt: TGCGCCAGCAGCTCACGTATACTAGCGGGAGGGACAGATACGCAGTATTTT

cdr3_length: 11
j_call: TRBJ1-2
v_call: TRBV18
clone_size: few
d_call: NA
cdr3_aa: CASSPGAGYTF
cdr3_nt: TGTGCCAGCTCACCGGGCGCCGGCTACACCTTC

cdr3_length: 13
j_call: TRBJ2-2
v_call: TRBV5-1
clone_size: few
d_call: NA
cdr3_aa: CASSREPTGELFF
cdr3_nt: TGCGCCAGCAGCCGGGAGCCCACCGGGGAGCTGTTTTTT

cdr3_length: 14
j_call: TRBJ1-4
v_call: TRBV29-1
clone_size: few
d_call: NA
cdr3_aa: CSVAGARTNEKLFF
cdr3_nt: TGCAGCGTGGCAGGGGCCAGAACTAATGAAAAACTGTTTTTT

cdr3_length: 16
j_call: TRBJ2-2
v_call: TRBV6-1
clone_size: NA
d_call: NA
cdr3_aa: CASSERYQLTGGELFF
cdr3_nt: TGTGCCAGCAGTGAACGCTATCAGCTTACAGGGGGGGAGCTGTTTTTT

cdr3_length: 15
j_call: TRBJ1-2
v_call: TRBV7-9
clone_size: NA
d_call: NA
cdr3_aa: CASSLEWQETNGYTF
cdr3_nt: TGTGCCAGCAGCTTAGAGTGGCAGGAGACGAATGGCTACACCTTC

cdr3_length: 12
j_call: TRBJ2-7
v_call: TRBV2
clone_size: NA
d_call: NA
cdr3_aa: CASRSDSYEQYF
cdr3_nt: TGTGCCAGCAGGAGTGATTCCTACGAGCAGTACTTC

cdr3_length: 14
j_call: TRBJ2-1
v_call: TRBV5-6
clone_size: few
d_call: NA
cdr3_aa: CASSSSVSYNEQFF
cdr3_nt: TGTGCCAGCAGCTCAAGCGTATCCTACAATGAGCAGTTCTTC

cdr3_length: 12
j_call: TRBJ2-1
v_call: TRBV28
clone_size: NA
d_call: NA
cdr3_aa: CASKGPPNEQFF
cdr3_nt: TGTGCCAGCAAGGGCCCTCCCAATGAGCAGTTCTTC

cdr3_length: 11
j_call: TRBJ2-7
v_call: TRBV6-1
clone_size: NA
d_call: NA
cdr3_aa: CASSGRTKQYF
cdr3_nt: TGTGCCAGCAGTGGGCGGACGAAACAGTACTTC

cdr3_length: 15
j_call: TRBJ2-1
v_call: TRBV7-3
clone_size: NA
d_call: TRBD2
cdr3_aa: CASSHASGKYNEQFF
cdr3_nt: TGTGCCAGCAGCCACGCTAGCGGGAAATACAATGAGCAGTTCTTC

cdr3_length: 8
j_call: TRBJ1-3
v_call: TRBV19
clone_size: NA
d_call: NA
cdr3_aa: CASNGAYF
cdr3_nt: TGTGCCAGTAATGGAGCATATTTT

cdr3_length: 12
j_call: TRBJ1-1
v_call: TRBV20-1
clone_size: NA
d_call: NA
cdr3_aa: CSARDQVTEAFF
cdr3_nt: TGCAGTGCTAGAGATCAGGTCACTGAAGCTTTCTTT

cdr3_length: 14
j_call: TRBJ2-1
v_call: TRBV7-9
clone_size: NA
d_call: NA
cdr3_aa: CASNPTGSYNEQFF
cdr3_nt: TGTGCCAGCAACCCGACTGGCTCCTACAATGAGCAGTTCTTC

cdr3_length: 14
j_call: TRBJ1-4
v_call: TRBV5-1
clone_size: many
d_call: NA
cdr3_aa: CASSLTGGYEKLFF
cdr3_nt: TGCGCCAGCAGCTTAACGGGCGGATATGAAAAACTGTTTTTT

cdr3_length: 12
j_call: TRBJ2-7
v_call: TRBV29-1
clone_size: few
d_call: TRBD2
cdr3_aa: CSVLRGGFEQYF
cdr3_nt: TGCAGCGTTCTCCGGGGGGGTTTCGAGCAGTACTTC

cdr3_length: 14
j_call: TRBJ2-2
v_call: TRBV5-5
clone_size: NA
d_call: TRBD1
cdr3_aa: CASSSVQGPGELFF
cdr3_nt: TGTGCCAGCAGCTCCGTACAGGGGCCCGGGGAGCTGTTTTTT

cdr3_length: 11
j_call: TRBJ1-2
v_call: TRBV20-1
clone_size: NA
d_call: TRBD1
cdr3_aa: CSVQGAYGYTF
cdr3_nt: TGCAGTGTCCAGGGGGCCTATGGCTACACCTTC

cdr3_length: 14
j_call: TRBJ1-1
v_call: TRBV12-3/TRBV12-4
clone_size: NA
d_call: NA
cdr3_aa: CASREYRRNTEAFF
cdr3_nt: TGTGCCAGCAGGGAGTACAGGAGGAACACTGAAGCTTTCTTT

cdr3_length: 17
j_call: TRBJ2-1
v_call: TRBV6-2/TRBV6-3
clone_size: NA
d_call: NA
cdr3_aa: CASSYGPDGKSYNEQFF
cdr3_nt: TGTGCCAGCAGTTACGGCCCCGACGGGAAATCATACAATGAGCAGTTCTTC

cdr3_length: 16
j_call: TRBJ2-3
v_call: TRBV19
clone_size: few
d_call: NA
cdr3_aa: CASTLSSWGSTDTQYF
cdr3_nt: TGTGCCAGTACCCTATCTAGCTGGGGGTCCACAGATACGCAGTATTTT

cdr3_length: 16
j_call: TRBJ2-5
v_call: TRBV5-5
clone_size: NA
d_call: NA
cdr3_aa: CASSLRWIGVGETQYF
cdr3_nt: TGTGCCAGCAGCTTACGGTGGATCGGGGTGGGAGAGACCCAGTACTTC

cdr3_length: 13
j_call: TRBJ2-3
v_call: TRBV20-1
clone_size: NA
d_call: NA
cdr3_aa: CSARVAVTDTQYF
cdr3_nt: TGCAGTGCTAGAGTCGCTGTAACAGATACGCAGTATTTT

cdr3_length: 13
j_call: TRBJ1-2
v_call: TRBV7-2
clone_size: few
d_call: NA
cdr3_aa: CASSLDLYYGYTF
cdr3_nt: TGTGCCAGCAGCTTAGACCTATACTATGGCTACACCTTC

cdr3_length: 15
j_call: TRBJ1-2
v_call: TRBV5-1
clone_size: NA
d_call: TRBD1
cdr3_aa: CASSLGGQRHYGYTF
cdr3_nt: TGCGCCAGCAGCTTGGGGGGACAGCGCCACTATGGCTACACCTTC

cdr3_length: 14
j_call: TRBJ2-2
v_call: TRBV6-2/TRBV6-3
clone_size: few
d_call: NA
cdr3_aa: CASSYYGARGELFF
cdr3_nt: TGTGCCAGCAGTTACTATGGGGCGCGTGGGGAGCTGTTTTTT

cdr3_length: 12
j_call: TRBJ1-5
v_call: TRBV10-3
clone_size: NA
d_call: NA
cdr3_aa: CATASPNQPQHF
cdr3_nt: TGTGCCACCGCTTCTCCTAATCAGCCCCAGCATTTT

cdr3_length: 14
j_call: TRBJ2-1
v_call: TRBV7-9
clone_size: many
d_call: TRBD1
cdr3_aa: CASSLGQGRNEQFF
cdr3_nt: TGTGCCAGCAGCTTAGGACAGGGGCGAAATGAGCAGTTCTTC

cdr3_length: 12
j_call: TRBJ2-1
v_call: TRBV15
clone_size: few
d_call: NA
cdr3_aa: CATTESYNEQFF
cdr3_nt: TGTGCCACCACCGAATCCTACAATGAGCAGTTCTTC